The 13 T cell receptor beta chains presented below share a single source sample, sequenced in a study of T cell repertoires in cytomegalovirus infection. TCRdb re-derived calls from the reads in MiXCR, one entry per CDR3 protein. Altogether fewer than 550,000 distinct CDR3 sequences are present, roughly 12% being singletons, with the ten largest covering 9.5% to 13%. Sequencing was done on a sample of PBMCs. These receptors were collected from a human donor in good health (CMV status not recorded). Some clones in this sample may be carry-over from other donors' samples.

The chain recombines TRBV5-1 with TRBJ2-1; D might be TRBD1 or TRBD2, each matching 5 bases. V gave up 1 base and J gave up 6 bases, with 14 bases separating them. The CDR3 is 15 amino acids. Looked up from germline, CDR1 is SGHRS and CDR2 is YFSETQ. Here the CDR3 DNA reads TGCGCCAGCAGCTTGCTCCCCGGGGCAGGCAATGAGCAGTTCTTC. Its translation is CASSLLPGAGNEQFF.

This clonotype turned up a few times. J is TRBJ1-2 and V is TRBV2; D is unclear. CDR3 size: 11 residues. From germline, CDR1 is SNHLY and CDR2 FYNNEI. V dropped 6 bases and J dropped 10 bases, with 12 bases sitting between them. The CDR3 bases are TGTGCCAGCAGAGACTCGCAGACCTACACCTTC. It translates to CASRDSQTYTF.

Worth noting for this clonotype: This sequence may be a read error, since a much larger clone differs from it by one base. The V call is TRBV11-2, the J call TRBJ2-1, with a tentative D call TRBD2 (7 bases). Germline CDR1 and CDR2: SGHAT and FQNNGV. This CDR3 region has 16 residues. The CDR3 DNA follows: TGTGCCAGCAGCTTAGATAGGGGGGGGGGCTTGAATGAGCTGTTCTTC. Translating it yields CASSLDRGGGLNELFF. Based on the CDR3 plus reference TRBV11-2 and TRBJ2-1, the full variable domain is EAGVAQSPRYKIIEKRQSVAFWCNPISGHATLYWYQQILGQGPKLLIQFQNNGVVDDSQLPKDRFSAERLKGVDSTLKIQPAKLEDSAVYLCASSLDRGGGLNELFFGPGTRLTVL.

This clonotype has ten or more counts. V and J are TRBV7-3 and TRBJ2-5; D uncertain. V lost 1 base to trimming and J lost 0 bases, with 12 bases between them. CDR1 is SGHTA, CDR2 FQGTGA, per germline. This CDR3 contains 16 residues. The CDR3 DNA is TGTGCCAGCAGCTTAAAACCCAGTGTGGACCAAGAGACCCAGTACTTC. Translating it yields CASSLKPSVDQETQYF.

The rearrangement joins TRBV30 to TRBJ2-1; D may be TRBD2 (6 bases). The CDR3 is 13 amino acids. Germline V gives CDR1 GTSNPN, CDR2 SVGIG (reference sequence). V was shortened by 1 base and J by 9 bases, with 13 bases between the two germline ends. The CDR3 spells CAWSAREDGEQFF. The CDR3 DNA is TGTGCCTGGAGTGCGAGGGAGGACGGTGAGCAGTTCTTC.

In this sample, this clonotype turned up a few times. The rearrangement uses TRBV28 and TRBJ1-1, with a possible D match to TRBD1 (6 bases). The CDR3 length is 13 residues. Germline V gene data show CDR1 as MDHEN and CDR2 as SYDVKM. V was pared by 1 base and J by 4 bases, with 7 bases between. CDR3 bases: TGTGCCAGCAGTTTATTGGACAGCACTGAAGCTTTCTTT. Protein: CASSLLDSTEAFF.

V gene TRBV7-9 combines with J gene TRBJ2-6; D remains unclear. Trimming took 8 bases from V and 0 from J, leaving 5 bases between them. The CDR3 has 13 amino acids. From germline, CDR1 is SEHNR and CDR2 FQNEAQ (reference sequence). This CDR3 reads CASYFSGANVLTF. CDR3 nucleotide sequence: TGTGCCAGCTACTTCTCTGGGGCCAACGTCCTGACTTTC.

In its sample, this clonotype was seen many times. The chain employs TRBV7-2 and TRBJ2-5; D possibly corresponds to TRBD2 (5 bases). Looked up from germline, CDR1 is SGHTA and CDR2 is FQGNSA. CDR3 length: 15 amino acids. V was pared by 4 bases and J by 4 bases, with 16 bases between. The CDR3: CASSSTLALGETQYF. In DNA form, the CDR3 reads TGTGCCAGCAGCTCCACTTTAGCGCTTGGAGAGACCCAGTACTTC. The whole variable domain, filled in from reference TRBV7-2 and TRBJ2-5, reads GAGVSQSPSNKVTEKGKDVELRCDPISGHTALYWYRQSLGQGLEFLIYFQGNSAPDKSGLPSDRFSAERTGGSVSTLTIQRTQQEDSAVYLCASSSTLALGETQYFGPGTRLLVL.

The table lists this clonotype with many counts. The chain is built from TRBV4-1 and TRBJ2-3; D is ambiguous. V was pared by 0 bases and J by 4 bases, with 14 bases between. Germline CDR1 reads MGHRA; CDR2 reads YSYEKL. CDR3 length equals 16 residues. Written as DNA, the CDR3 is TGCGCCAGCAGCCAAGATGGATCTCAAGTTGCAGATACGCAGTATTTT. Protein product: CASSQDGSQVADTQYF.

V gene TRBV19 combines with J gene TRBJ2-5; TRBD1 or TRBD2 may be the D gene (6 bases each). Germline CDR1 reads LNHDA; CDR2 reads SQIVND (reference sequence). The CDR3 totals 16 residues. Between the trimmed V and J ends, which lost 1 base and 2 bases, there was a span of 14 bases. DNA for the CDR3: TGTGCCAGTAGTATAGTGGGGGGCTCATGGCAAGAGACCCAGTACTTC. Translating gives CASSIVGGSWQETQYF. Filled out from reference TRBV19 and TRBJ2-5, the complete variable domain reads DGGITQSPKYLFRKEGQNVTLSCEQNLNHDAMYWYRQDPGQGLRLIYYSQIVNDFQKGDIAEGYSVSREKKESFPLTVTSAQKNPTAFYLCASSIVGGSWQETQYFGPGTRLLVL.

This clonotype turned up a few times. The chain couples TRBV19 to TRBJ1-1; weak D call: TRBD1 (5 bases). V lost 5 bases, J lost 4 bases, and 14 bases lay in between. In germline, CDR1 is LNHDA, CDR2 SQIVND (reference sequence). The CDR3 covers 14 residues. CDR3 DNA sequence: TGTGCCAGTAGTGCCCTCGGGGGGGGCACTGAAGCTTTCTTT. This translates into CASSALGGGTEAFF.

With respect to this clonotype: This may arise from a read error, as a much more abundant clone is one base away. The rearrangement links TRBV11-2 to TRBJ1-1; 8 bases line up with TRBD1. CDR1 SGHAT and CDR2 FQNNGV come from the germline V gene. The CDR3 extends over 14 amino acids. The CDR3, as DNA: TGTGCCAGCAGCTCGGGACAGGACGGCCCAAAAGCTTACTTT. Translated, it gives CASSSGQDGPKAYF.

The rearrangement joins TRBV2 to TRBJ2-5; weak D call: TRBD1 (6 bases). With 6 bases removed from V and 5 bases from J, the gap between germline ends came to 10 bases. There are 12 residues in the CDR3. From germline, CDR1 is SNHLY and CDR2 FYNNEI. The CDR3 sequence is CASSGQWETQYF. CDR3 sequence (DNA): TGTGCCAGCAGCGGACAGTGGGAGACCCAGTACTTC.